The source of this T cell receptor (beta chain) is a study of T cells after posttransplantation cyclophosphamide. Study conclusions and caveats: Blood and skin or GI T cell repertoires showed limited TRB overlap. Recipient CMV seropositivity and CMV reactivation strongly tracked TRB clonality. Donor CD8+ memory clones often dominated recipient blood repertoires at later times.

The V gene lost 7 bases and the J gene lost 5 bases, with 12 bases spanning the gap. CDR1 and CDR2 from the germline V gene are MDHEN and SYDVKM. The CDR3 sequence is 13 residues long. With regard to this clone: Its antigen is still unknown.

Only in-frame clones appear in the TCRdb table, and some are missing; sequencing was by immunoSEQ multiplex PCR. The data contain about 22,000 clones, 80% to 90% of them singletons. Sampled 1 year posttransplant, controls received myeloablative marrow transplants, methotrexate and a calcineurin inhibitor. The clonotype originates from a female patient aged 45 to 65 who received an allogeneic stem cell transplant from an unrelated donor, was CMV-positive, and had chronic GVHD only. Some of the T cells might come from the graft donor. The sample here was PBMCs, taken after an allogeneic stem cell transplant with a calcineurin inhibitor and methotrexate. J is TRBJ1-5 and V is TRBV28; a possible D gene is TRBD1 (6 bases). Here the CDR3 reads CASNTGLDQPQHF. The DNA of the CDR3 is TGTGCCAGCAATACAGGGCTCGATCAGCCCCAGCATTTT.